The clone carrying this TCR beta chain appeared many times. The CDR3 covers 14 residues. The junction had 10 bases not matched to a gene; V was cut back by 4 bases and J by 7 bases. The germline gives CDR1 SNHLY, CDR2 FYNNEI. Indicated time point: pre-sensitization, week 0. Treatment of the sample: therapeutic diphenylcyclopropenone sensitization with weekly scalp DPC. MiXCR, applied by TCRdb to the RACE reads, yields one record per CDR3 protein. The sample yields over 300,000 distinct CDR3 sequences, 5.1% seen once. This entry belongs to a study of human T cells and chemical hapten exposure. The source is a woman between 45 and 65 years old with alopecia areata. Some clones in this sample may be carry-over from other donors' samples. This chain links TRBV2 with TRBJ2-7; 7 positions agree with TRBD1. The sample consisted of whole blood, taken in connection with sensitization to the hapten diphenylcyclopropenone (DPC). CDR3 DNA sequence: TGTGCCAGCAGTGGGACTTCCACAGGGGAGGAGCAGTACTTC. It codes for CASSGTSTGEEQYF.